The clone carrying this TCR beta chain was found once. As yet, its antigen is unknown. Researchers partitioned CD4+ cells into CD45RA+ naive and CD45RA-negative memory subsets. The data are from a study of shared clonotypes between healthy human individuals. Points from the study as a whole: Unshared clonotypes carried lower generation probabilities than those common to all four donors.

How the authors handled the data: Filtering was not the same, since immunoSEQ gave junction-only sequences without quality scores. Measured with immunoSEQ multiplex PCR; TCRdb has only the in-frame clones, and not every one. The DNA was the basis for D and trimming; V, J and clone size are from that table. The table shows hundreds of thousands of clones, with about three quarters occurring only once. The germline CDR1 and CDR2 sequences are MNHNS and SASEGT. Trimming shortened V by 1 base and J by 0 bases, and 10 bases separated the two germline ends. The CDR3 loop spans 15 amino acids. The V gene is TRBV6-1, the J gene TRBJ2-7; the D gene is possibly TRBD1 (5 bases). Sequencing was performed on memory CD4+ T cells sorted from blood. Subset of the sample: CD45RA-negative fraction. The sequence was obtained from a woman under 40 in good health. The CDR3 loop is CASSEGQKSSYEQYF. CDR3 nucleotide sequence: TGTGCCAGCAGTGAAGGACAGAAAAGCTCCTACGAGCAGTACTTC.